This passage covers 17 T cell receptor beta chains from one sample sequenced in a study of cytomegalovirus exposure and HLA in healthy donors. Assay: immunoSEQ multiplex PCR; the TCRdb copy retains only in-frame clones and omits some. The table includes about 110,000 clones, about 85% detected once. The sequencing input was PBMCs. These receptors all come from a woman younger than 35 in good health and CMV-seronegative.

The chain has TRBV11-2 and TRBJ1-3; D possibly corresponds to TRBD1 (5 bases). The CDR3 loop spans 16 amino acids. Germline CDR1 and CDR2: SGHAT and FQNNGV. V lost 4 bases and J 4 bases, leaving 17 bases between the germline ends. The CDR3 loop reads CASSSIRASNGNTIYF. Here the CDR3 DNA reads TGTGCCAGCAGCTCAATCAGGGCCTCGAACGGAAACACCATATATTTT.

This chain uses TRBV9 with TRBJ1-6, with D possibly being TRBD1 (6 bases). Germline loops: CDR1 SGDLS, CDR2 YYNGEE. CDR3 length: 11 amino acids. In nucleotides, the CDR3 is TGTGCAACAGGGTTGGATTCACCCCTCCACTTT. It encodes CATGLDSPLHF.

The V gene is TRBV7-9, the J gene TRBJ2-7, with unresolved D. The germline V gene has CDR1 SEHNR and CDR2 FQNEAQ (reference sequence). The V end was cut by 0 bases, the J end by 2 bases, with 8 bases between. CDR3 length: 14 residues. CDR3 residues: CASSLAQPPYEQYF. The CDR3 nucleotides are TGTGCCAGCAGCTTAGCACAGCCCCCCTACGAGCAGTACTTC.

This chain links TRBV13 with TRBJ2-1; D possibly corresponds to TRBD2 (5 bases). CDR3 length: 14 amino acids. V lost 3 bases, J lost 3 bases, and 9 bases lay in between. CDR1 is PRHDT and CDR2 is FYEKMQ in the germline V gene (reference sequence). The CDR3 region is CASSLGDHYNEQFF. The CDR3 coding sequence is TGTGCCAGCAGCTTGGGAGACCACTACAATGAGCAGTTCTTC.

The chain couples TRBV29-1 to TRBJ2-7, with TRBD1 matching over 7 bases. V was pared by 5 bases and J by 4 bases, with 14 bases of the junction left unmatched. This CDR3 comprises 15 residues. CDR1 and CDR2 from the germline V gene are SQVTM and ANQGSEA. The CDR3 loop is CSVPLPQGLAYEQYF. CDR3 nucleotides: TGCAGCGTTCCGCTCCCACAGGGGCTAGCTTACGAGCAGTACTTC.

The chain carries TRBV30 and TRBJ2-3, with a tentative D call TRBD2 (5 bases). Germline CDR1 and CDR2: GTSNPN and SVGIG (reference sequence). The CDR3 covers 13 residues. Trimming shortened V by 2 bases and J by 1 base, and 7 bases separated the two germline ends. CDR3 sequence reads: CAWSPGGTDTQYF. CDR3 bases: TGTGCCTGGAGTCCCGGGGGCACAGATACGCAGTATTTT.

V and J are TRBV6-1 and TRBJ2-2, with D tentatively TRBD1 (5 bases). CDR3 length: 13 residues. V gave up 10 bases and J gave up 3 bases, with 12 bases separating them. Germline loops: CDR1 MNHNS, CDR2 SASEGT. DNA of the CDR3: TGTGCCACCACCCAGGGCGACACCGGGGAGCTGTTTTTT. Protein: CATTQGDTGELFF.

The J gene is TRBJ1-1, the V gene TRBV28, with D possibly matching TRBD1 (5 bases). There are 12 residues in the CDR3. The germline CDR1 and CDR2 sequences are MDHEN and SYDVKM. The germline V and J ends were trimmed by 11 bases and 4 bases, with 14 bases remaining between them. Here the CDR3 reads CAVSGRLTEAFF. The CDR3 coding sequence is TGTGCCGTGTCAGGGAGGCTCACTGAAGCTTTCTTT.

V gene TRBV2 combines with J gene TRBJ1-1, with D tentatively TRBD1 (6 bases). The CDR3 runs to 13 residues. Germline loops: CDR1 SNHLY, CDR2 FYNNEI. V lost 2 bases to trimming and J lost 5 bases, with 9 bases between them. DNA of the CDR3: TGTGCCAGCAGTGAAACAGGGAAAACTGAAGCTTTCTTT. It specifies CASSETGKTEAFF.

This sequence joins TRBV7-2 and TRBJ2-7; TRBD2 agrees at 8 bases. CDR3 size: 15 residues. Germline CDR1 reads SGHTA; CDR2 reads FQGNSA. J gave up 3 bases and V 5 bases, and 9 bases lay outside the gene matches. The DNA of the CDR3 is TGTGCCAGCAGCCAATTGTCCGGGGGGGACTACGAGCAGTACTTC. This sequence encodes CASSQLSGGDYEQYF.

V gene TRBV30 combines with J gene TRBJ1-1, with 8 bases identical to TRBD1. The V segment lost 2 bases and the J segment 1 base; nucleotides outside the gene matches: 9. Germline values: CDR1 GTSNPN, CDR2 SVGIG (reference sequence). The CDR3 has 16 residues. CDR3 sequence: CAWSMGRGLGNTEAFF. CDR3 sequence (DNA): TGTGCCTGGAGTATGGGCAGGGGGCTGGGGAACACTGAAGCTTTCTTT. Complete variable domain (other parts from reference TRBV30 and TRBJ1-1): SQTIHQWPATLVQPVGSPLSLECTVEGTSNPNLYWYRQAAGRGLQLLFYSVGIGQISSEVPQNLSASRPQDRQFILSSKKLLLSDSGFYLCAWSMGRGLGNTEAFFGQGTRLTVV.

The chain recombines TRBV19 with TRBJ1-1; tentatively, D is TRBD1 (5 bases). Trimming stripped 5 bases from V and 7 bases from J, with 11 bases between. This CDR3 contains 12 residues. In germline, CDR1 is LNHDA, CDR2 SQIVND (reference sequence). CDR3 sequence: CASSLRGGEAFF. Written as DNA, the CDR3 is TGTGCCAGTAGTCTAAGGGGCGGTGAAGCTTTCTTT.

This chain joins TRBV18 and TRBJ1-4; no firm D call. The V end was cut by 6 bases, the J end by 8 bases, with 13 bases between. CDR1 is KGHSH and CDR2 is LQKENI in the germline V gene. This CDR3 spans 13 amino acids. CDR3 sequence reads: CASSPREREKLFF. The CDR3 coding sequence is TGTGCCAGCTCCCCTCGGGAGCGAGAAAAACTGTTTTTT.

CDR3 region: CASRTQVSEQFF. CDR3 DNA: TGTGCCAGCAGGACACAGGTCAGTGAGCAGTTCTTC. The chain combines TRBV25-1 with TRBJ2-1, with a possible D match to TRBD1 (5 bases). Trimming cost V 6 bases and J 9 bases, with 12 bases left between them. Germline CDR1 reads MGHDK; CDR2 reads SYGVNS. This CDR3 has 12 residues.

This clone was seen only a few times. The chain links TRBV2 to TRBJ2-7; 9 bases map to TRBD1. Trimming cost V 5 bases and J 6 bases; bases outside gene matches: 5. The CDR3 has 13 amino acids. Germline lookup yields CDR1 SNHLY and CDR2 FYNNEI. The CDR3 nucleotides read TGTGCCAGCAGTCGACAGGGGGTAGCCGAGCAGTACTTC. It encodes CASSRQGVAEQYF. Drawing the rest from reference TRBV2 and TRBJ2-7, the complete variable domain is EPEVTQTPSHQVTQMGQEVILRCVPISNHLYFYWYRQILGQKVEFLVSFYNNEISEKSEIFDDQFSVERPDGSNFTLKIRSTKLEDSAMYFCASSRQGVAEQYFGPGTRLTVT.

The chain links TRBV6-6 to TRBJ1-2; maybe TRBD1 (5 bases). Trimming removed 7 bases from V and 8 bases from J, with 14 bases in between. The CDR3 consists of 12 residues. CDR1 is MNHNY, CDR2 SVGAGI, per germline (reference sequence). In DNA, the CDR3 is TGTGCCAGCACCTACGGGGGGGACGGCTACACCTTC. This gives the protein CASTYGGDGYTF.

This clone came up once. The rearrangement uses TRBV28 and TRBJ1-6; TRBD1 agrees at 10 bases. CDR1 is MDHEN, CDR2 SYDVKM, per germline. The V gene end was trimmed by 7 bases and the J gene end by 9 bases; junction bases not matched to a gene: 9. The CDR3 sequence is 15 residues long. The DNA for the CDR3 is TGTGCCAGCACCTTCGGACAGGGGGAGAGTTCACCCCTCCACTTT. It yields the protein CASTFGQGESSPLHF.